Listed here are 18 T cell receptor beta chains from one sample, sequenced in a study of vaccination and CD4 T cells after COVID-19. Documented time point: late sampling 161 to 241 days after vaccination in a few convalescent patients. As for treatment: roughly 10-day PBMC culture with coronavirus spike peptide pools or control peptides (ViraFEST assay). Oncomine TCR Beta short-read sequencing was applied to DNA from cultured CD4+ T cells. TCRdb used MiXCR to reprocess the PCR reads, holding one entry per CDR3 protein. Among more than 20,000 distinct CDR3 sequences, roughly 46% were seen once, and the ten largest hold roughly an eighth. Their specific antigens are unknown. The sequences come from CD4+ T cells from blood, cultured in vitro, collected about 7 months after SARS-CoV-2 vaccination. These TCRs come from a human donor who had recovered from COVID-19.

This clonotype was seen only once. The V and J genes are TRBV10-3 and TRBJ2-1, with 7 bases aligning to TRBD1. V dropped 4 bases and J dropped 6; count of bases not matched to a gene: 3. The germline CDR1 and CDR2 sequences are ENHRY and SYGVKD. CDR3 size: 13 residues. The CDR3 protein is CAISARTGNEQFF. The CDR3 bases are TGTGCCATCAGTGCCCGGACAGGCAATGAGCAGTTCTTC.

This clonotype was seen only a few times. The chain is built from TRBV19 and TRBJ2-5, with TRBD2 identical over 7 bases. Germline-derived CDR1 and CDR2 are LNHDA and SQIVND (reference sequence). J was trimmed by 5 bases and V by 3 bases; bases with no gene match: 3. This CDR3 spans 13 amino acids. For the CDR3, the DNA is TGTGCCAGTAGTATTAGGGAGGGGGAGACCCAGTACTTC. Translation: CASSIREGETQYF.

Concerning this clonotype: At one of its ends the junction is not consistent with the germline gene, which may arise from a read error. The V gene is TRBV19, the J gene TRBJ1-1; no firm D call. CDR1 LNHDA and CDR2 SQIVND come from the germline V gene (reference sequence). The CDR3 is 13 residues long. The CDR3 DNA sequence: TGTGCCAGTAGTATAGTCCACACCGGCCTGATTGGTTTT. Translating gives CASSIVHTGLIGF.

This clonotype showed up just a few times. The rearrangement links TRBV20-1 to TRBJ1-2; TRBD1 might be the D (5 bases). V lost 3 bases to trimming and J lost 8 bases, with 13 bases between them. CDR1 and CDR2 (germline): DFQATT, SNEGSKA (reference sequence). This CDR3 has 12 residues. The CDR3 region has the DNA TGCAGTGCTAGGACAGAGTCAAGCGGCTACACCTTC. Protein sequence: CSARTESSGYTF.

The chain joins TRBV11-2 to TRBJ2-5; D may match TRBD1 or TRBD2 (5 bases each). The germline V and J ends were trimmed by 3 bases and 5 bases, with 13 bases remaining between them. Looked up from germline, CDR1 is SGHAT and CDR2 is FQNNGV. CDR3 size: 14 residues. CDR3 coding DNA: TGTGCCAGCAGCTTTCGGGTCAGGGAGGAGACCCAGTACTTC. This translates into CASSFRVREETQYF. Supplemented by reference TRBV11-2 and TRBJ2-5, the full variable domain reads EAGVAQSPRYKIIEKRQSVAFWCNPISGHATLYWYQQILGQGPKLLIQFQNNGVVDDSQLPKDRFSAERLKGVDSTLKIQPAKLEDSAVYLCASSFRVREETQYFGPGTRLLVL.

The V call is TRBV20-1, the J call TRBJ2-1; no firm D call. CDR3 length: 15 amino acids. Germline V CDR1 and CDR2: DFQATT, SNEGSKA (reference sequence). Trimming pared 6 bases from V and 1 base from J, leaving 16 bases between. The CDR3 spells CSATSGWDSYNEQFF. In nucleotides, the CDR3 is TGCAGTGCCACCTCCGGGTGGGATTCCTACAATGAGCAGTTCTTC.

The chain combines TRBV18 with TRBJ2-7; TRBD1 agrees at 7 bases. Trimming removed 6 bases from V and 3 bases from J; junction bases left unmatched: 8. Germline values: CDR1 KGHSH, CDR2 LQKENI. The CDR3 sequence is 14 residues long. CDR3 amino acids: CASSAGTANYEQYF. DNA of the CDR3: TGTGCCAGCTCTGCCGGGACAGCCAACTACGAGCAGTACTTC.

V and J are TRBV2 and TRBJ1-5; TRBD1 might be the D (5 bases). V was pared by 8 bases and J by 7 bases, with 9 bases between. Per germline, CDR1 SNHLY and CDR2 FYNNEI. This CDR3 is built from 11 residues. In DNA form, the CDR3 reads TGTGCCAGCGGGGGTTTACAGCCCCAGCATTTT. Translation: CASGGLQPQHF.

This clonotype is a singleton in its sample. This rearrangement joins TRBV11-3 to TRBJ2-5; D is possibly TRBD1 (5 bases). The CDR3 extends over 14 amino acids. V lost 4 bases, J lost 2 bases, and 11 bases lay in between. CDR1 and CDR2 from the germline V gene are SGHNT and YENEEA. This CDR3 is CASSSPDRQETQYF. CDR3 bases: TGTGCCAGCAGCTCACCCGACAGACAAGAGACCCAGTACTTC.

The chain couples TRBV5-1 to TRBJ2-5, with unresolved D. The CDR3 is made up of 12 amino acids. Trimming cost V 4 bases and J 5 bases, with 9 bases left between them. The germline V gene has CDR1 SGHRS and CDR2 YFSETQ. In nucleotides, the CDR3 is TGCGCCAGCAGCACTAATAGGGAGACCCAGTACTTC. Its protein product is CASSTNRETQYF.

V is TRBV5-4 and J is TRBJ2-7; 7 nucleotides align to TRBD1. This CDR3 has 14 residues. Germline CDR1 reads SGHNT; CDR2 reads YYREEE (reference sequence). V was pared by 4 bases and J by 0 bases, with 4 bases of the junction left unmatched. The DNA of the CDR3 is TGTGCCAGCAGCCGACAGGGAGCCTCCTACGAGCAGTACTTC. This gives the protein CASSRQGASYEQYF.

This clonotype was detected only a few times. The chain recombines TRBV6-2 or TRBV6-3 with TRBJ1-2; D not resolved. V shed 3 bases and J shed 8 bases, with 16 bases lying between them. The CDR3 is 14 amino acids. Germline loops: CDR1 MNHEY, CDR2 SVGEGT. CDR3 coding DNA: TGTGCCAGCAGTTATAGAGGGAATAACGGCGGCTACACCTTC. Amino acid sequence: CASSYRGNNGGYTF.

This clonotype has only a few counts. The chain is built from TRBV27 and TRBJ2-5; tentative D call: TRBD1 (6 bases). The CDR3 spans 15 residues. V shed 4 bases and J shed 5 bases, with 17 bases lying between them. Germline-derived CDR1 and CDR2 are MNHEY and SMNVEV (reference sequence). CDR3 region: CASSYYGTRDETQYF. Written as DNA, the CDR3 is TGTGCCAGCAGTTACTACGGGACACGGGATGAGACCCAGTACTTC.

V and J are TRBV20-1 and TRBJ2-1; 9 positions agree with TRBD2. V shed 6 bases, J shed 10 bases, and the junction held 10 bases outside the gene matches. Germline lookup yields CDR1 DFQATT and CDR2 SNEGSKA (reference sequence). The CDR3 is made up of 13 amino acids. The CDR3 is CSARTSEGGEQFF. The CDR3 DNA reads as TGCAGTGCCCGGACTAGCGAGGGGGGGGAGCAGTTCTTC.

The chain carries TRBV19 and TRBJ1-2; D is unresolved. Germline V gene lookup returns CDR1 LNHDA and CDR2 SQIVND (reference sequence). Between the trimmed V and J ends, which lost 4 bases and 7 bases, there was a span of 16 bases. The CDR3 contains 14 residues. CDR3 bases: TGTGCCAGTAGTACGCCCCCCCATTCCTCTGGCTACACCTTC. Protein: CASSTPPHSSGYTF.

The chain uses TRBV28 and TRBJ1-2, with D unclear. Germline V gives CDR1 MDHEN, CDR2 SYDVKM. V shed 5 bases and J shed 3 bases, with 4 bases lying between them. The CDR3 extends over 11 amino acids. In nucleotides, the CDR3 is TGTGCCAGCAGTCTCCACTATGGCTACACCTTC. Amino acids: CASSLHYGYTF.

The chain couples TRBV6-1 to TRBJ2-7; perhaps TRBD2 as D (5 bases). The germline V gene encodes CDR1 MNHNS and CDR2 SASEGT. The CDR3 length is 18 residues. Trimming stripped 5 bases from V and 4 bases from J, with 27 bases between. The CDR3 bases are TGTGCCAGCAGTCAGAGGGTAGATGCGAATTATAGACCTTACGAGCAGTACTTC. This translates into CASSQRVDANYRPYEQYF.

A single count supports this clonotype. The chain has TRBV20-1 and TRBJ1-5, with D possibly being TRBD1 (5 bases). This CDR3 contains 15 residues. The ends were cut back, 2 bases at V and 5 bases at J, with 16 bases in the middle. Germline values: CDR1 DFQATT, CDR2 SNEGSKA (reference sequence). CDR3 amino acids: CSARKAGIKDQPQHF. In DNA form, the CDR3 reads TGCAGTGCTAGAAAGGCAGGGATAAAGGATCAGCCCCAGCATTTT.